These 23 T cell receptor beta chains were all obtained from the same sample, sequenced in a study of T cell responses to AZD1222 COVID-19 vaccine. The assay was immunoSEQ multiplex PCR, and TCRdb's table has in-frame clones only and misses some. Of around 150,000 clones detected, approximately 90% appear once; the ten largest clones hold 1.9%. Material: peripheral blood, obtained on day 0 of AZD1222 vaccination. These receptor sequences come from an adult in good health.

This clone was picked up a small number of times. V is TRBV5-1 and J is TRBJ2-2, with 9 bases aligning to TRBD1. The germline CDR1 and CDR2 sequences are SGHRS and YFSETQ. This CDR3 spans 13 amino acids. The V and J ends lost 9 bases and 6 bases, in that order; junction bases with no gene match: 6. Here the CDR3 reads CATTGGMAGELFF. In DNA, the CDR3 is TGCGCCACTACAGGGGGCATGGCCGGGGAGCTGTTTTTT. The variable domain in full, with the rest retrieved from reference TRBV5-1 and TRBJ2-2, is KAGVTQTPRYLIKTRGQQVTLSCSPISGHRSVSWYQQTPGQGLQFLFEYFSETQRNKGNFPGRFSGRQFSNSRSEMNVSTLELGDSALYLCATTGGMAGELFFGEGSRLTVL.

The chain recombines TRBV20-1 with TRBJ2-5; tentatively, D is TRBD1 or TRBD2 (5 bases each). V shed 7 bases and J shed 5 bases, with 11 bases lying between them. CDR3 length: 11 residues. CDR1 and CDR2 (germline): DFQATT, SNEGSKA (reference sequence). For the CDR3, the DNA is TGCAGTGGAGGGGTAGGGGAGACCCAGTACTTC. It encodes CSGGVGETQYF.

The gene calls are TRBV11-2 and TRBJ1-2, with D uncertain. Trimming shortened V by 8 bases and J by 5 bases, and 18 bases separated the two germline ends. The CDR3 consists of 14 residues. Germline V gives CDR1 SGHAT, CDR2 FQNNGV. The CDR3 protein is CASSHEAERYGYTF. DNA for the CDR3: TGTGCCAGCTCCCACGAGGCAGAGAGGTATGGCTACACCTTC. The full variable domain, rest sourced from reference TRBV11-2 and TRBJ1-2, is EAGVAQSPRYKIIEKRQSVAFWCNPISGHATLYWYQQILGQGPKLLIQFQNNGVVDDSQLPKDRFSAERLKGVDSTLKIQPAKLEDSAVYLCASSHEAERYGYTFGSGTRLTVV.

Here the CDR3 DNA reads TGTGCCATCACTCCGACAGTCAATCAGCCCCAGCATTTT. Amino acid sequence: CAITPTVNQPQHF. The chain employs TRBV10-3 and TRBJ1-5; D possibly corresponds to TRBD1 (5 bases). Looked up from germline, CDR1 is ENHRY and CDR2 is SYGVKD. This CDR3 has 13 amino acids. Trimming stripped 7 bases from V and 3 bases from J, with 10 bases between.

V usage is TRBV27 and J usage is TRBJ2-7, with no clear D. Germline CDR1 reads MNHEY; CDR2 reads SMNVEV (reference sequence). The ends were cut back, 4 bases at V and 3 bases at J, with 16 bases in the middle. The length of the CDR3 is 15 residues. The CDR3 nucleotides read TGTGCCAGCAGTTCCCTGACACTCCTCTTCTACGAGCAGTACTTC. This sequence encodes CASSSLTLLFYEQYF.

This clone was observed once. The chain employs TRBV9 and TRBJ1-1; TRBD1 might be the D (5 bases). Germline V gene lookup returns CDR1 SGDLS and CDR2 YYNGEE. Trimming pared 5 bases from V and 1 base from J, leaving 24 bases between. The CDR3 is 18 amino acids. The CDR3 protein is CASRDPYGDGTTNTEAFF. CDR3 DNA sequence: TGTGCCAGCAGAGATCCCTATGGGGACGGGACTACGAACACTGAAGCTTTCTTT. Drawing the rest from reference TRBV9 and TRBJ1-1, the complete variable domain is DSGVTQTPKHLITATGQRVTLRCSPRSGDLSVYWYQQSLDQGLQFLIQYYNGEERAKGNILERFSAQQFPDLHSELNLSSLELGDSALYFCASRDPYGDGTTNTEAFFGQGTRLTVV.

CDR3 nucleotides: TGTGCCAGCAGCTTAAAAGTTGGGTACACTGAAGCTTTCTTT. It is translated as CASSLKVGYTEAFF. The J gene is TRBJ1-1, the V gene TRBV7-9; D not certain. The germline V and J ends were trimmed by 2 bases and 3 bases, with 10 bases remaining between them. This CDR3 comprises 14 residues. Germline V gene sequence: CDR1 SEHNR, CDR2 FQNEAQ (reference sequence).

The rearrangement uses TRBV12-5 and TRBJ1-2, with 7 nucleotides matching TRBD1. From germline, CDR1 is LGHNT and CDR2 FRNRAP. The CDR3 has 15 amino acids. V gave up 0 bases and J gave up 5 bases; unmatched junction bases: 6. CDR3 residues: CASGLVSGQLYGYTF. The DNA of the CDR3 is TGTGCTAGTGGTTTGGTCTCGGGACAGCTTTATGGCTACACCTTC.

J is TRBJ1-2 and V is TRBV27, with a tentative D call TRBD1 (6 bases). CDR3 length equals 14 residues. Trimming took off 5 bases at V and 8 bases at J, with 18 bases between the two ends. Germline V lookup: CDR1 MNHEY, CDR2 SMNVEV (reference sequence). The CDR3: CASSLPDSRRGYTF. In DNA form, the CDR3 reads TGTGCCAGCAGTCTACCGGACAGCCGGCGGGGCTACACCTTC.

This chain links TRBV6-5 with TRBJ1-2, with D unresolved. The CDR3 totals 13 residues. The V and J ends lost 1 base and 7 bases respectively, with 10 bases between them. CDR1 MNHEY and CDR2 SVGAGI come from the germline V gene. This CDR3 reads CASSYLAFAGYTF. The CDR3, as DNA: TGTGCCAGCAGTTACTTGGCCTTCGCTGGCTACACCTTC.

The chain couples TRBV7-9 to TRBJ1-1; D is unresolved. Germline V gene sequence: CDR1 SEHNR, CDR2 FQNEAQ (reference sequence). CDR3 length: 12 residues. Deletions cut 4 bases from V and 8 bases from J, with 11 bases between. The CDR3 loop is CASSSPGFEAFF. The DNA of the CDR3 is TGTGCCAGCAGCTCACCGGGCTTCGAAGCTTTCTTT.

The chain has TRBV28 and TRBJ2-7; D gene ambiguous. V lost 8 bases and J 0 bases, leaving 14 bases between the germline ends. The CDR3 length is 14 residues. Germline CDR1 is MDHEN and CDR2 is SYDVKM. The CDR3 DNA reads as TGTGCCAGCGCTTCGGCAGGCCTCTCCTACGAGCAGTACTTC. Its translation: CASASAGLSYEQYF. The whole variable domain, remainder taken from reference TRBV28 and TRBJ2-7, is DVKVTQSSRYLVKRTGEKVFLECVQDMDHENMFWYRQDPGLGLRLIYFSYDVKMKEKGDIPEGYSVSREKKERFSLILESASTNQTSMYLCASASAGLSYEQYFGPGTRLTVT.

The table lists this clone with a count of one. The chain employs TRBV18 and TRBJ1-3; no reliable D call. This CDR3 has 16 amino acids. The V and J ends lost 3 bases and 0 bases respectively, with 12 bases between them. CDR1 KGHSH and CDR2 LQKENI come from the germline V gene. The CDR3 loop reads CASSPDSGYSGNTIYF. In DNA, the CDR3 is TGTGCCAGCTCACCGGACTCGGGTTACTCTGGAAACACCATATATTTT.

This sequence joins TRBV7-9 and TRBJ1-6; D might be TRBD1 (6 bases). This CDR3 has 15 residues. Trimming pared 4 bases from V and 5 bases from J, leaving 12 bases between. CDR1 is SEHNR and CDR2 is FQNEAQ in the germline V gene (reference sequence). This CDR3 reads CASSYTGTNNSPLHF. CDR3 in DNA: TGTGCCAGCAGCTATACCGGGACAAATAATTCACCCCTCCACTTT.

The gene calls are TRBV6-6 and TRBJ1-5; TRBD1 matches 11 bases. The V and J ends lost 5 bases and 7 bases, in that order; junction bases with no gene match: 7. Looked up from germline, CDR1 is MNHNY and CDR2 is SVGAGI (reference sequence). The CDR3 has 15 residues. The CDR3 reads CASSTGTGGKQPQHF. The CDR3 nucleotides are TGTGCCAGCAGTACCGGGACAGGGGGAAAACAGCCCCAGCATTTT.

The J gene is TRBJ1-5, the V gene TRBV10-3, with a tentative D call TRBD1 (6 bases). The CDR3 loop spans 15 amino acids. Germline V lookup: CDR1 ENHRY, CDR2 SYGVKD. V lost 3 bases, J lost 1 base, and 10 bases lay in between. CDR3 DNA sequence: TGTGCCATCAGTGACGAGGGGGTGAGCAATCAGCCCCAGCATTTT. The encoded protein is CAISDEGVSNQPQHF.

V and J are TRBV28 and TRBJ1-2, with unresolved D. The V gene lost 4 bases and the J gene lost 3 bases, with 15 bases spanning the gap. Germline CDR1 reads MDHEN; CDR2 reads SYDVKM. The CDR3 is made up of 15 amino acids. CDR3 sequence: CASSSGGKGDYGYTF. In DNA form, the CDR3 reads TGTGCCAGCAGTTCGGGAGGAAAAGGTGACTATGGCTACACCTTC.

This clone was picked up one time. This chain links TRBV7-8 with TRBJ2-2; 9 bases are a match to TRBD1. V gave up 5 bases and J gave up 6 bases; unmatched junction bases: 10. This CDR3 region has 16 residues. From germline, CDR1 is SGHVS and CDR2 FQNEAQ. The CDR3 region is CASSLPGTGKSGELFF. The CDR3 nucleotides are TGTGCCAGCAGCCTCCCCGGGACAGGGAAATCCGGGGAGCTGTTTTTT.

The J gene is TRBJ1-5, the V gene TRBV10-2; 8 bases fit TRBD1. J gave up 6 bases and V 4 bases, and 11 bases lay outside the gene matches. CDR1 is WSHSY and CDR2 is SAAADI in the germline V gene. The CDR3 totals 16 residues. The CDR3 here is CASSAPGQVNPQPQHF. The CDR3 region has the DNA TGCGCCAGCAGTGCGCCGGGACAGGTAAACCCTCAGCCCCAGCATTTT.

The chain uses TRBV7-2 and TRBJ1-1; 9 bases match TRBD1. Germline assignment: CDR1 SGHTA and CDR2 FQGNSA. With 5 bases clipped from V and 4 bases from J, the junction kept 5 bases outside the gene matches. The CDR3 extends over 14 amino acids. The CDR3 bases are TGTGCCAGCAGCAGGGACAGGGTGGGCACTGAAGCTTTCTTT. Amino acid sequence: CASSRDRVGTEAFF.

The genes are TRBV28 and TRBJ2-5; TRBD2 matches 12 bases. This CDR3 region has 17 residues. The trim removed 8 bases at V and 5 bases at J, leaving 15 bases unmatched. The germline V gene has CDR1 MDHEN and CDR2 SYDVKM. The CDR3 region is CASSKEPSGRAVETQYF. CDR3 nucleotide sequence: TGTGCCAGCTCTAAAGAGCCTAGCGGGAGGGCCGTGGAGACCCAGTACTTC.

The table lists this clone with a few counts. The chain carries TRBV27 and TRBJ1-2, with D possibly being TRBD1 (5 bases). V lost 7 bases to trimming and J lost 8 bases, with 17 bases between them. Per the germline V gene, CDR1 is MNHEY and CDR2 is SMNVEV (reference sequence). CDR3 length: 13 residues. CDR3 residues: CASKGTTSVGYTF. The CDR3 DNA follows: TGTGCCAGCAAAGGGACGACTAGTGTAGGCTACACCTTC.

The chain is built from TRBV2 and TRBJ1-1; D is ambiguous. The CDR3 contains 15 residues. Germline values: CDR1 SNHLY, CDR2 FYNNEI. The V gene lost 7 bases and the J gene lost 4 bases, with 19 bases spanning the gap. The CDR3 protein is CASMRRTVGGTEAFF. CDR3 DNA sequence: TGTGCCAGCATGCGGAGGACGGTCGGCGGCACTGAAGCTTTCTTT.